A selection of T cell receptor beta chains follows, all from one sample in a study of T cell changes during pregnancy in multiple sclerosis. Produced via immunoSEQ multiplex PCR; TCRdb's table is partial and in-frame only. The data show under 100,000 clones, about 94% seen once. The sample here was peripheral blood, taken in the third trimester of pregnancy. Receptors originate from a female donor with multiple sclerosis, enrolled in a pregnancy study. The CDR3 runs from the conserved cysteine through the conserved F or W. D genes are given only for firm matches. Only some rows state a clone size, as once, few, many or a class for expanded clones.

cdr3_aa: CASSLLPAVETQYF; cdr3_nt: TGTGCCAGCAGCTTACTCCCAGCGGTGGAGACCCAGTACTTC; d_call: -; j_call: TRBJ2-5; clone_size: -; v_call: TRBV7-2
cdr3_aa: CASSVATQGGEGYTF; cdr3_nt: TGTGCCAGCAGCGTAGCTACTCAGGGGGGTGAGGGCTACACCTTC; d_call: TRBD1; j_call: TRBJ1-2; clone_size: -; v_call: TRBV9
cdr3_aa: CASSRAGGPYEQYF; cdr3_nt: TGTGCCAGCAGCAGAGCGGGGGGACCCTACGAGCAGTACTTC; d_call: TRBD2; j_call: TRBJ2-7; clone_size: -; v_call: TRBV9
cdr3_aa: CASSLTGMYEQYF; cdr3_nt: TGTGCCAGCAGTTTGACAGGGATGTACGAGCAGTACTTC; d_call: TRBD1; j_call: TRBJ2-7; clone_size: -; v_call: TRBV27
cdr3_aa: CASSIHDSYTEAFF; cdr3_nt: TGTGCCAGCAGCATCCACGACAGCTACACTGAAGCTTTCTTT; d_call: -; j_call: TRBJ1-1; clone_size: -; v_call: TRBV21-1
cdr3_aa: CASRGGDSGNTIYF; cdr3_nt: TGTGCCAGTAGGGGAGGAGACTCTGGAAACACCATATATTTT; d_call: -; j_call: TRBJ1-3; clone_size: -; v_call: TRBV19
cdr3_aa: CASSRGIAEAFF; cdr3_nt: TGTGCCAGCAGCAGGGGAATCGCTGAAGCTTTCTTT; d_call: -; j_call: TRBJ1-1; clone_size: -; v_call: TRBV6-1
cdr3_aa: CSVEAGLNTEAFF; cdr3_nt: TGCAGCGTTGAGGCAGGGCTGAACACTGAAGCTTTCTTT; d_call: -; j_call: TRBJ1-1; clone_size: few; v_call: TRBV29-1
cdr3_aa: CAISPQGEGDTQYF; cdr3_nt: TGTGCCATCAGTCCACAGGGGGAGGGGGATACGCAGTATTTT; d_call: -; j_call: TRBJ2-3; clone_size: -; v_call: TRBV10-3
cdr3_aa: CASSLFYEQYF; cdr3_nt: TGTGCCAGCAGCCTCTTCTACGAGCAGTACTTC; d_call: -; j_call: TRBJ2-7; clone_size: -; v_call: TRBV13
cdr3_aa: CASSLAAGVETQYF; cdr3_nt: TGCGCCAGCAGCTTGGCCGCGGGGGTAGAGACCCAGTACTTC; d_call: TRBD2; j_call: TRBJ2-5; clone_size: -; v_call: TRBV5-1
cdr3_aa: CASTQDRLYNEQFF; cdr3_nt: TGTGCCAGCACCCAAGACAGGCTCTACAATGAGCAGTTCTTC; d_call: -; j_call: TRBJ2-1; clone_size: once; v_call: TRBV5-4
cdr3_aa: CASSQDRTSGGEDTQYF; cdr3_nt: TGCGCCAGCAGCCAAGACCGGACTAGCGGGGGGGAAGATACGCAGTATTTT; d_call: TRBD2; j_call: TRBJ2-3; clone_size: -; v_call: TRBV4-1
cdr3_aa: CSVDAGYEQYF; cdr3_nt: TGCAGCGTTGACGCGGGATACGAGCAGTACTTC; d_call: -; j_call: TRBJ2-7; clone_size: -; v_call: TRBV29-1
cdr3_aa: CASSQAGTGNNEQFF; cdr3_nt: TGCGCCAGCAGCCAAGCCGGGACTGGCAACAATGAGCAGTTCTTC; d_call: -; j_call: TRBJ2-1; clone_size: -; v_call: TRBV4-1
cdr3_aa: CASSPGTSGDGGELFF; cdr3_nt: TGTGCCAGCTCACCAGGGACTAGCGGGGACGGCGGGGAGCTGTTTTTT; d_call: TRBD2; j_call: TRBJ2-2; clone_size: -; v_call: TRBV18
cdr3_aa: CASRRQGGTEAFF; cdr3_nt: TGTGCCAGCAGAAGACAGGGAGGCACTGAAGCTTTCTTT; d_call: TRBD1; j_call: TRBJ1-1; clone_size: few; v_call: TRBV5-5
cdr3_aa: CASTSSGGARDTQYF; cdr3_nt: TGTGCCAGCACCTCAAGCGGGGGGGCCAGAGATACGCAGTATTTT; d_call: TRBD2; j_call: TRBJ2-3; clone_size: -; v_call: TRBV27
cdr3_aa: CASSPGQGPDTQYF; cdr3_nt: TGTGCCAGCAGTCCGGGACAGGGTCCAGATACGCAGTATTTT; d_call: TRBD1; j_call: TRBJ2-3; clone_size: -; v_call: TRBV27
cdr3_aa: CASSLGRVNTEAFF; cdr3_nt: TGTGCCAGCAGCTTGGGGCGGGTCAACACTGAAGCTTTCTTT; d_call: -; j_call: TRBJ1-1; clone_size: -; v_call: TRBV5-6
cdr3_aa: CASSGVGQGLNEKLFF; cdr3_nt: TGTGCCAGCAGCGGAGTCGGTCAGGGCTTGAATGAAAAACTGTTTTTT; d_call: -; j_call: TRBJ1-4; clone_size: -; v_call: TRBV9
cdr3_aa: CASSYLAGATGELFF; cdr3_nt: TGTGCCAGCAGTTACTTGGCAGGGGCCACCGGGGAGCTGTTTTTT; d_call: -; j_call: TRBJ2-2; clone_size: -; v_call: TRBV6-5
cdr3_aa: CASSLDRGKNQKLFF; cdr3_nt: TGTGCTAGCAGCCTCGACAGGGGGAAAAATCAAAAACTGTTTTTT; d_call: TRBD1; j_call: TRBJ1-4; clone_size: once; v_call: TRBV7-7
cdr3_aa: CATGGGAGANVLTF; cdr3_nt: TGTGCCACCGGAGGGGGGGCTGGGGCCAACGTCCTGACTTTC; d_call: -; j_call: TRBJ2-6; clone_size: -; v_call: TRBV10-3
cdr3_aa: CASSLSGQGRNSPLHF; cdr3_nt: TGTGCCAGCAGTTTATCGGGACAGGGCAGAAATTCACCCCTCCACTTT; d_call: TRBD1; j_call: TRBJ1-6; clone_size: -; v_call: TRBV27
cdr3_aa: CASSLDLAGEQYF; cdr3_nt: TGTGCCAGCAGCTTAGACCTAGCGGGCGAGCAGTACTTC; d_call: TRBD2; j_call: TRBJ2-7; clone_size: -; v_call: TRBV11-2
cdr3_aa: CASSFVTDTQYF; cdr3_nt: TGTGCCAGCAGCTTCGTCACAGATACGCAGTATTTT; d_call: -; j_call: TRBJ2-3; clone_size: -; v_call: TRBV7-9
cdr3_aa: CASSNLTGTGIRAYEQYF; cdr3_nt: TGTGCCAGTAGTAACCTTACCGGGACAGGGATTCGTGCCTACGAGCAGTACTTC; d_call: TRBD1; j_call: TRBJ2-7; clone_size: -; v_call: TRBV19
cdr3_aa: CAWSSRSTGELFF; cdr3_nt: TGTGCCTGGAGCTCCCGCAGCACCGGGGAGCTGTTTTTT; d_call: -; j_call: TRBJ2-2; clone_size: -; v_call: TRBV30
cdr3_aa: CASSYHRGSYEQYF; cdr3_nt: TGTGCCAGCAGTTACCACAGGGGTAGCTACGAGCAGTACTTC; d_call: TRBD1; j_call: TRBJ2-7; clone_size: -; v_call: TRBV6-5
cdr3_aa: CASNEWRLNTEAFF; cdr3_nt: TGTGCCAGTAACGAATGGCGGCTGAACACTGAAGCTTTCTTT; d_call: -; j_call: TRBJ1-1; clone_size: -; v_call: TRBV19
cdr3_aa: CAWSVTRKNTEAFF; cdr3_nt: TGTGCCTGGAGTGTAACCAGGAAAAACACTGAAGCTTTCTTT; d_call: -; j_call: TRBJ1-1; clone_size: few; v_call: TRBV30
cdr3_aa: CASSSDRALEQYF; cdr3_nt: TGTGCCAGCAGCTCGGACAGGGCCCTCGAGCAGTACTTC; d_call: TRBD1; j_call: TRBJ2-7; clone_size: -; v_call: TRBV7-8
cdr3_aa: CSVEGVGELFF; cdr3_nt: TGCAGCGTTGAAGGTGTAGGGGAGCTGTTTTTT; d_call: -; j_call: TRBJ2-2; clone_size: -; v_call: TRBV29-1
cdr3_aa: CASSDRVLGTEAFF; cdr3_nt: TGTGCCAGCAGTGACAGGGTCTTGGGGACTGAAGCTTTCTTT; d_call: -; j_call: TRBJ1-1; clone_size: -; v_call: TRBV2
cdr3_aa: CASSVDPRGQISGNTIYF; cdr3_nt: TGTGCCAGCAGCGTAGACCCCAGGGGACAGATCTCTGGAAACACCATATATTTT; d_call: TRBD1; j_call: TRBJ1-3; clone_size: -; v_call: TRBV9
cdr3_aa: CASSWGQSNTEAFF; cdr3_nt: TGTGCCAGCAGTTGGGGACAGTCGAACACTGAAGCTTTCTTT; d_call: TRBD1; j_call: TRBJ1-1; clone_size: -; v_call: TRBV6-1
cdr3_aa: CASRPGQGLPSNQPQHF; cdr3_nt: TGTGCCAGTAGACCGGGACAGGGGTTGCCAAGCAATCAGCCCCAGCATTTT; d_call: TRBD1; j_call: TRBJ1-5; clone_size: -; v_call: TRBV19
cdr3_aa: CSASVVDEQFF; cdr3_nt: TGCAGTGCTAGCGTTGTCGATGAGCAGTTCTTC; d_call: -; j_call: TRBJ2-1; clone_size: -; v_call: TRBV20-1
cdr3_aa: CATSRVNGPSYEQYF; cdr3_nt: TGTGCCACCAGCAGAGTAAATGGCCCCTCCTACGAGCAGTACTTC; d_call: -; j_call: TRBJ2-7; clone_size: -; v_call: TRBV15
cdr3_aa: CASSRDSDYGYTF; cdr3_nt: TGTGCCAGTAGTAGGGACAGCGACTATGGCTACACCTTC; d_call: TRBD1; j_call: TRBJ1-2; clone_size: -; v_call: TRBV19
cdr3_aa: CASSKARGQAVEAFF; cdr3_nt: TGTGCCAGCAGCAAAGCGCGTGGACAGGCGGTTGAAGCTTTCTTT; d_call: -; j_call: TRBJ1-1; clone_size: -; v_call: TRBV21-1
cdr3_aa: CASRSPGRDTQYF; cdr3_nt: TGTGCCAGCAGGTCTCCAGGGCGGGATACGCAGTATTTT; d_call: -; j_call: TRBJ2-3; clone_size: -; v_call: TRBV6-1
cdr3_aa: CASSYAGAGTGELFF; cdr3_nt: TGTGCCAGCAGTTACGCGGGGGCCGGCACCGGGGAGCTGTTTTTT; d_call: -; j_call: TRBJ2-2; clone_size: -; v_call: TRBV6-5
cdr3_aa: CASSTGVGYTF; cdr3_nt: TGTGCCAGCAGCACAGGGGTAGGCTACACCTTC; d_call: TRBD1; j_call: TRBJ1-2; clone_size: -; v_call: TRBV9
cdr3_aa: CASSVDPGGGMNTEAFF; cdr3_nt: TGTGCCAGCAGCGTAGACCCGGGGGGGGGAATGAACACTGAAGCTTTCTTT; d_call: -; j_call: TRBJ1-1; clone_size: -; v_call: TRBV9
cdr3_aa: CASSLGGGGAWETQYF; cdr3_nt: TGTGCCAGCAGCTTAGGCGGCGGGGGGGCTTGGGAGACCCAGTACTTC; d_call: TRBD2; j_call: TRBJ2-5; clone_size: -; v_call: TRBV7-2
cdr3_aa: CASSFRENEQFF; cdr3_nt: TGCGCCAGCAGCTTCCGGGAAAATGAGCAGTTCTTC; d_call: -; j_call: TRBJ2-1; clone_size: -; v_call: TRBV5-1
cdr3_aa: CSVVGSGTGGRHEQFF; cdr3_nt: TGCAGCGTTGTGGGGTCCGGGACAGGGGGTCGCCATGAGCAGTTCTTC; d_call: TRBD1; j_call: TRBJ2-1; clone_size: -; v_call: TRBV29-1
cdr3_aa: CASSPRTGGDGYTF; cdr3_nt: TGTGCCAGCAGCCCTAGGACAGGGGGTGATGGCTACACCTTC; d_call: TRBD1; j_call: TRBJ1-2; clone_size: -; v_call: TRBV7-8
cdr3_aa: CASSAPGLRGGVSYNEQFF; cdr3_nt: TGTGCCAGTAGTGCCCCCGGCCTTCGGGGGGGGGTATCCTACAATGAGCAGTTCTTC; d_call: TRBD2; j_call: TRBJ2-1; clone_size: -; v_call: TRBV19
cdr3_aa: CASSSAQAHEQFF; cdr3_nt: TGTGCCAGCAGTTCAGCACAGGCCCATGAGCAGTTCTTC; d_call: -; j_call: TRBJ2-1; clone_size: -; v_call: TRBV6-5
cdr3_aa: CASESGGYPGNTIYF; cdr3_nt: TGTGCCAGCGAGTCGGGGGGATACCCTGGAAACACCATATATTTT; d_call: -; j_call: TRBJ1-3; clone_size: few; v_call: TRBV25-1
cdr3_aa: CASSPYHRTNEKLFF; cdr3_nt: TGTGCCAGCTCACCCTACCATCGAACTAATGAAAAACTGTTTTTT; d_call: -; j_call: TRBJ1-4; clone_size: -; v_call: TRBV18
cdr3_aa: CASSLVSGEGPFREKLFF; cdr3_nt: TGTGCCAGCAGCTTAGTTTCTGGGGAGGGACCCTTCCGAGAAAAACTGTTTTTT; d_call: -; j_call: TRBJ1-4; clone_size: -; v_call: TRBV7-9